The present T cell receptor (beta chain) was sequenced within a study of immune evolution from preneoplasia to lung adenocarcinoma. Only in-frame clones appear in the TCRdb table, and some are missing; sequencing was by immunoSEQ multiplex PCR. The sample consists of over 3,500 clones, about three quarters of them appearing once. Germline V gene data show CDR1 as SGHNT and CDR2 as YYREEE (reference sequence). After removal of 5 bases from V and 6 bases from J, the junction contained 15 bases not matched to a gene. The CDR3 runs to 16 residues. Sequenced material: FFPE minimally invasive lung adenocarcinoma tissue. This clonotype originated in a person aged 65-85 years with lung adenocarcinoma. This sequence joins TRBV5-4 and TRBJ2-7; the match to TRBD2 covers 9 bases. The CDR3 region is CASSYGGAGGIAEQYF. CDR3 DNA sequence: TGTGCCAGCAGTTATGGGGGGGCGGGAGGGATAGCCGAGCAGTACTTC.